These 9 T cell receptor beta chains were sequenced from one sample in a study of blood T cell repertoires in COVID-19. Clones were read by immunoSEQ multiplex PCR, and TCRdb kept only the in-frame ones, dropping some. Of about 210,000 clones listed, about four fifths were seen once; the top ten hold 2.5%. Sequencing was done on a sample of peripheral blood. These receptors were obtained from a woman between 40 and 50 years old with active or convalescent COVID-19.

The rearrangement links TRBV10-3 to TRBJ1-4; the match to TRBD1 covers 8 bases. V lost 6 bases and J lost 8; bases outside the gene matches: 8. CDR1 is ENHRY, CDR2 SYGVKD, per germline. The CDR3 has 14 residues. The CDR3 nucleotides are TGTGCCATCAGGGGGACAGGCGAGGGGGAAAAACTGTTTTTT. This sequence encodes CAIRGTGEGEKLFF.

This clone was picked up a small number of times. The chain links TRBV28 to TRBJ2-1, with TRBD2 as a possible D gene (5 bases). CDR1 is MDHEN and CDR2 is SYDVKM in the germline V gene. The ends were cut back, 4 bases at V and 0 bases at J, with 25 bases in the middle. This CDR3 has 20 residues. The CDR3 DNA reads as TGTGCCAGCAGTTCGACCCTAATTAAACCTAGCCCGAGCTCCTACAATGAGCAGTTCTTC. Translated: CASSSTLIKPSPSSYNEQFF.

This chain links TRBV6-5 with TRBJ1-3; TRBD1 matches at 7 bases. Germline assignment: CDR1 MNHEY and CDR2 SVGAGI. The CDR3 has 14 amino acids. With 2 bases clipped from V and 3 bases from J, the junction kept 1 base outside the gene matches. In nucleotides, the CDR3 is TGTGCCAGCAGTTACGGACAGGATGGAAACACCATATATTTT. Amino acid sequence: CASSYGQDGNTIYF.

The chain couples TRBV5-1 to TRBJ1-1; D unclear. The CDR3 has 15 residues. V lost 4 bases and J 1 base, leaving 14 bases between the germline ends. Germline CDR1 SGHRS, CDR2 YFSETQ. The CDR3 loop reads CASSLWTEGNTEAFF. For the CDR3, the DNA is TGCGCCAGCAGCCTGTGGACTGAGGGGAACACTGAAGCTTTCTTT.

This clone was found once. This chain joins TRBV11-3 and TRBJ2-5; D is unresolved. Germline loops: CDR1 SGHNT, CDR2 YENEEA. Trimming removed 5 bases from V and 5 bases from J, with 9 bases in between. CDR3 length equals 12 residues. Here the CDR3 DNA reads TGTGCCAGCAGCATCGCCGGGGAGACCCAGTACTTC. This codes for CASSIAGETQYF.

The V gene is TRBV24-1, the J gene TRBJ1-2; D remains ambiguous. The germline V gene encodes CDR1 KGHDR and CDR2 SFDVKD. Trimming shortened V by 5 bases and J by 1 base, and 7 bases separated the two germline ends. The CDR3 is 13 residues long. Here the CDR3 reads CATSGEGNYGYTF. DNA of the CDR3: TGTGCCACCAGTGGTGAGGGTAACTATGGCTACACCTTC.

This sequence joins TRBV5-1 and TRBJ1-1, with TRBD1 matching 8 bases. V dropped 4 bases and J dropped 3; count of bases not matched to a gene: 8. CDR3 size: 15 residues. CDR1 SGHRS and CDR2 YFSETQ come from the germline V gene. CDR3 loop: CASSLGQGVDTEAFF. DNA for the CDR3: TGCGCCAGCAGCCTAGGACAGGGTGTCGACACTGAAGCTTTCTTT.

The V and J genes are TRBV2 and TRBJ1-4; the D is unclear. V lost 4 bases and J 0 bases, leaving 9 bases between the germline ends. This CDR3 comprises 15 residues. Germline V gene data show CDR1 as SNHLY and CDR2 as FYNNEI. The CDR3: CASSAAQATNEKLFF. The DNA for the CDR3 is TGTGCCAGCAGTGCCGCCCAGGCAACTAATGAAAAACTGTTTTTT.

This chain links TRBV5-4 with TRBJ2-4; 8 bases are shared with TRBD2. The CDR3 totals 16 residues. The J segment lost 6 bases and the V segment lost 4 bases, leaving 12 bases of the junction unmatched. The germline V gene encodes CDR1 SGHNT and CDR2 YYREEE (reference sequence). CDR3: CASSLGPAGVSNIQYF. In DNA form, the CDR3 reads TGTGCCAGCAGCCTCGGCCCAGCGGGGGTCTCAAACATTCAGTACTTC.